This T cell receptor beta chain appears in the sequencing data of a study of T cell responses to AZD1222 COVID-19 vaccine. Some clones are missing from TCRdb's copy, which holds only in-frame ones; the method was immunoSEQ multiplex PCR. The sample holds about 37,000 clones; 80% to 90% are singletons and the top ten take more than 9.5%. Germline-derived CDR1 and CDR2 are SEHNR and FQNEAQ (reference sequence). There are 17 residues in the CDR3. V lost 5 bases and J lost 2; bases outside the gene matches: 15. The material was peripheral blood, obtained 28 days after the second AZD1222 dose. This clonotype originated in an adult who received the AZD1222 COVID-19 vaccine. The chain joins TRBV7-9 to TRBJ2-7; 7 nucleotides match TRBD1. CDR3 DNA: TGTGCCAGCAGCGACCGGACAGGCTGGAATCCAACCTACGAGCAGTACTTC. Translation gives CASSDRTGWNPTYEQYF.